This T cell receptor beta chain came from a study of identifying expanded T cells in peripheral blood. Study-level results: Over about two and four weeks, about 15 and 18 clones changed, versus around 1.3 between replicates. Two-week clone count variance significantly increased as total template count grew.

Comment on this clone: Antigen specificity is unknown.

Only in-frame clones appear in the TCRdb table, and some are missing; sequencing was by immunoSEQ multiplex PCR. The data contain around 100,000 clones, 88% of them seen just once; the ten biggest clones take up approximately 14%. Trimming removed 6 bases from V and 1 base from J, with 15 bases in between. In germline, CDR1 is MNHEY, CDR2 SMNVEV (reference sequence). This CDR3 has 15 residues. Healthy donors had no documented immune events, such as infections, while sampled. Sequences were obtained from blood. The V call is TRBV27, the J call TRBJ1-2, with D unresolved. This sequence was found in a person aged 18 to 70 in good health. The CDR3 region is CASRREGRFNYGYTF. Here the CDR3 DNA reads TGTGCCAGCAGAAGGGAGGGCAGATTTAACTATGGCTACACCTTC.